The sequence of this TCR beta chain was determined in a study of blood T cell repertoires in COVID-19. Study-wide background: Some COVID-19 samples were acute and others convalescent; all came from the United States, Italy and Spain. The cDNA or gDNA used as material had been derived from T cells, B-cell-depleted T cells, or PBMCs.

Repertoires were generated with immunoSEQ multiplex PCR, while TCRdb's copy carries only in-frame clones and drops some. Among over 85,000 clones listed, roughly 79% were seen once. Germline-derived CDR1 and CDR2 are SNHLY and FYNNEI. The CDR3 runs 13 residues. The V end lost 5 bases, the J end lost 0 bases, and 6 bases lay between the germline ends. The chain carries TRBV2 and TRBJ2-3; D remains unclear. The specimen sequenced was peripheral blood. This TCR came from a woman of 80 years or more with active or convalescent COVID-19. CDR3 residues: CASSWSSTDTQYF. CDR3 DNA: TGTGCCAGCAGTTGGAGTAGCACAGATACGCAGTATTTT.